This TCR beta chain was recovered during a study of T cells in Graves' hyperthyroidism and ophthalmopathy. This clonotype has a count of ten or more. The antigen remains unidentified. RNA transcripts served as the template for amplifying TCR beta CDR3 regions. The HTBI primer set served for first-round RT-PCR of the TCR CDR3. One entry per CDR3 protein results from TCRdb running MiXCR on the multiplex PCR reads. Among roughly 520,000 distinct CDR3 sequences listed, around 22% were seen once. Points from the study as a whole: Ophthalmopathy onset followed model prediction by a median approximately seven months. Most clonotypes expanded in the thyroid (above 0.001) were also present in blood.

CDR1 and CDR2 from the germline V gene are SGHAT and FQNNGV. Trimming removed 2 bases from V and 7 bases from J; junction bases left unmatched: 7. This CDR3 spans 16 amino acids. Pregnant or lactating patients were excluded, as were those with uncontrolled infection or other autoimmune disease. The sequenced material came from blood. The V call is TRBV11-2, the J call TRBJ2-2, with 10 bases aligning to TRBD2. The source is a woman aged 25 to 39 with Graves' ophthalmopathy. The CDR3 nucleotides read TGTGCCAGCAGCTTAAACAGCGGGGGGGCGAGCGGGGAGCTGTTTTTT. Amino acid sequence: CASSLNSGGASGELFF.